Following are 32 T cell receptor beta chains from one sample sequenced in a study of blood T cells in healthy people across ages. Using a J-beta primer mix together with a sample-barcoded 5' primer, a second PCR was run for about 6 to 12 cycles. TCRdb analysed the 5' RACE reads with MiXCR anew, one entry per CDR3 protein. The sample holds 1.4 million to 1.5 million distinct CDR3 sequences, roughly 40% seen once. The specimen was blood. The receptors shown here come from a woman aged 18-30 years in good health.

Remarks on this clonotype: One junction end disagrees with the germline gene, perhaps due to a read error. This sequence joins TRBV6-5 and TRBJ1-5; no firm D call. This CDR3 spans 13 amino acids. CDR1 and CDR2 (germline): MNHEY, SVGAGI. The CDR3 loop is CASSDSKAGPQHF. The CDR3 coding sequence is TGTGCCAGCAGTGACTCGAAGGCAGGGCCCCAGCATTTT.

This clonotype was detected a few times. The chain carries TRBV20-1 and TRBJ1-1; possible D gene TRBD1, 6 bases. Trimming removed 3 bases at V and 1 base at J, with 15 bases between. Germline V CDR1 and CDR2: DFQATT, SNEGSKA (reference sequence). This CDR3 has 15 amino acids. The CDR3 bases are TGCAGTGCTAGGCGATGGGGGGGCGAGAACACTGAAGCTTTCTTT. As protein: CSARRWGGENTEAFF.

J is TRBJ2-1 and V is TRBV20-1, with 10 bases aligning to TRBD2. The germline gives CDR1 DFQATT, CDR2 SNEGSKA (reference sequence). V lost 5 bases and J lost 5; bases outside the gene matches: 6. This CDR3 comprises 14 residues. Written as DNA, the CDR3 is TGCAGTGCTTATGGCAGCGGGAGGGACAATGAGCAGTTCTTC. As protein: CSAYGSGRDNEQFF.

The chain's CDR3 is CASSLPPGQENGYTF. The CDR3 nucleotides read TGTGCCAGCAGTTTGCCCCCGGGACAGGAAAATGGCTACACCTTC. The chain has TRBV28 and TRBJ1-2, with TRBD1 matching 8 bases. This CDR3 has 15 residues. V dropped 3 bases and J dropped 6; count of bases not matched to a gene: 9. CDR1 and CDR2 (germline): MDHEN, SYDVKM.

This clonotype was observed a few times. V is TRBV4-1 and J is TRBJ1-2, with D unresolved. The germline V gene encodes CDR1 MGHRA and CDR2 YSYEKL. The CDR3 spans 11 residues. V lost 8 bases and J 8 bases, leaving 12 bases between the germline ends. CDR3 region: CASVGMGGYTF. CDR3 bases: TGCGCCAGCGTGGGGATGGGGGGCTACACCTTC.

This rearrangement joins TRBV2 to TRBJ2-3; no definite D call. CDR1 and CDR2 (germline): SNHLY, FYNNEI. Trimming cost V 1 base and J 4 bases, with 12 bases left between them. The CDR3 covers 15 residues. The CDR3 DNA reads TGTGCCAGCAGTGAAGAGGGCTTGGGTGCAGATACGCAGTATTTT. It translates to CASSEEGLGADTQYF.

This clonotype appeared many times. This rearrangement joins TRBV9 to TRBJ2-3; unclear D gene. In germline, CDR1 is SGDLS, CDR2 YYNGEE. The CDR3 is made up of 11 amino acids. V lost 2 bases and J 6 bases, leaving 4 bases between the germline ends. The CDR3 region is CASSVRDTQYF. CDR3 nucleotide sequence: TGTGCCAGCAGCGTCCGGGATACGCAGTATTTT. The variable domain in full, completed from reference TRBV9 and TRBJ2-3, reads DSGVTQTPKHLITATGQRVTLRCSPRSGDLSVYWYQQSLDQGLQFLIQYYNGEERAKGNILERFSAQQFPDLHSELNLSSLELGDSALYFCASSVRDTQYFGPGTRLTVL.

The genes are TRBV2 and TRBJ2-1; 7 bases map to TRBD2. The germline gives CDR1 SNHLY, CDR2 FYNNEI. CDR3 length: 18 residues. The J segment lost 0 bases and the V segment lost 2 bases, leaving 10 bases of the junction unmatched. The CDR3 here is CASSEIILATTSYNEQFF. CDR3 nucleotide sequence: TGTGCCAGCAGTGAAATTATACTAGCGACGACCTCCTACAATGAGCAGTTCTTC.

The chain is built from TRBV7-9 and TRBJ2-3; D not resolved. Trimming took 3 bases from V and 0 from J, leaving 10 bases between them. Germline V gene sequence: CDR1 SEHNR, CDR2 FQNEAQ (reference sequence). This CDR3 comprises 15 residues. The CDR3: CASSLAVRSTDTQYF. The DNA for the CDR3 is TGTGCCAGCAGCTTGGCCGTGAGGAGCACAGATACGCAGTATTTT.

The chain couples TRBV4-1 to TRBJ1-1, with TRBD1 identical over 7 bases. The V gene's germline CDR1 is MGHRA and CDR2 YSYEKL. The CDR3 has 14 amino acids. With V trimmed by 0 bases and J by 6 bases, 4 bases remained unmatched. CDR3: CASSQERGLAEAFF. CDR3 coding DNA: TGCGCCAGCAGCCAAGAAAGGGGGCTAGCTGAAGCTTTCTTT.

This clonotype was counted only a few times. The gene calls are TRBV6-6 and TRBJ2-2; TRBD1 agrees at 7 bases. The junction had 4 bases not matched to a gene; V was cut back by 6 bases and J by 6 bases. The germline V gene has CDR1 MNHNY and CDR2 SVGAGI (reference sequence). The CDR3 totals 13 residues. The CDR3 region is CASRPGGPGELFF. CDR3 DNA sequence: TGTGCCAGCAGGCCAGGGGGTCCCGGGGAGCTGTTTTTT.

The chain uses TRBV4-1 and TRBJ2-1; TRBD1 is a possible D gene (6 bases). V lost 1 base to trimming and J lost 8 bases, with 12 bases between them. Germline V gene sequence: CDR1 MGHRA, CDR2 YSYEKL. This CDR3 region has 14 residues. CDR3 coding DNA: TGCGCCAGCAGCCAAGTGTTTGGGGGCGATGAGCAGTTCTTC. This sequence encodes CASSQVFGGDEQFF.

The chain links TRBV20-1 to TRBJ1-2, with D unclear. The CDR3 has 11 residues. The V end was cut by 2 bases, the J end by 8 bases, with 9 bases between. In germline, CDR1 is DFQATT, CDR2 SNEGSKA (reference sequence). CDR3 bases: TGCAGTGCTAGACTGGAGGGCGGCTACACCTTC. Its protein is CSARLEGGYTF.

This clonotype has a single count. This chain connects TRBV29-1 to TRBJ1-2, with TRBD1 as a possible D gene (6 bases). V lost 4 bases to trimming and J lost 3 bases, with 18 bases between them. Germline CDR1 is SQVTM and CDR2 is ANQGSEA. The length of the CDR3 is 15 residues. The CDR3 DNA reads TGCAGCGTTGGAGGGGGAGGTACAGACGACTATGGCTACACCTTC. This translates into CSVGGGGTDDYGYTF.

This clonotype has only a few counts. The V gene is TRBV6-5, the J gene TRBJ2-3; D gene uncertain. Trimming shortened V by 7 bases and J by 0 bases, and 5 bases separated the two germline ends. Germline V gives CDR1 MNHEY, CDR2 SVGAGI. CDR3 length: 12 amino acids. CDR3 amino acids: CASIDSTDTQYF. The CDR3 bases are TGTGCCAGCATCGATAGCACAGATACGCAGTATTTT.

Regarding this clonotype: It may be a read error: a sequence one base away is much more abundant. The CDR3 nucleotides are TGCAGCGTTGAAGTTGGGGCGTTTGAGCAGTACTTC. This gives the protein CSVEVGAFEQYF. The J gene is TRBJ2-7, the V gene TRBV29-1; a weak D match, TRBD1 (5 bases). The germline CDR1 and CDR2 sequences are SQVTM and ANQGSEA. The CDR3 is made up of 12 amino acids. The V end was cut by 1 base, the J end by 7 bases, with 11 bases between.

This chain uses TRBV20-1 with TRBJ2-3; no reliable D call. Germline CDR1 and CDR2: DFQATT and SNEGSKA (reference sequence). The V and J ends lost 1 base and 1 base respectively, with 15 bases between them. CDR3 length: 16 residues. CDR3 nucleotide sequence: TGCAGTGCTAGAGGCTCCCTCGGCAGACGCACAGATACGCAGTATTTT. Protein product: CSARGSLGRRTDTQYF.

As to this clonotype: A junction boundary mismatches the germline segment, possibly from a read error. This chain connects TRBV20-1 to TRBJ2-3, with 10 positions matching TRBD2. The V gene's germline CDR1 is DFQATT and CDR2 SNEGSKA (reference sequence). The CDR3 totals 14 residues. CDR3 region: CSPSGGLSTDTQYF. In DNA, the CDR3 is TGCAGTCCTAGCGGGGGCCTCAGCACAGATACGCAGTATTTT.

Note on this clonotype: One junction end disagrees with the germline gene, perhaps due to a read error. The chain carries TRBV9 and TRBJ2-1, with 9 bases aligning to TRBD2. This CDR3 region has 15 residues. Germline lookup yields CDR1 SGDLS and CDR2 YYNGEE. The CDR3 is CASRVGAGGNNEQFF. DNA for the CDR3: TGTGCCAGCAGGGTAGGAGCGGGGGGAAACAATGAGCAGTTCTTC.

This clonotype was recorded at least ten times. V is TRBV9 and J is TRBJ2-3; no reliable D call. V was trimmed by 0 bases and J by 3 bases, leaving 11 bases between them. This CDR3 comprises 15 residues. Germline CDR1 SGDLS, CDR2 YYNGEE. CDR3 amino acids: CASSVVWLFTDTQYF. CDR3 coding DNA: TGTGCCAGCAGCGTAGTTTGGCTTTTTACAGATACGCAGTATTTT. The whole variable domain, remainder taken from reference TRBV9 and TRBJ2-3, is DSGVTQTPKHLITATGQRVTLRCSPRSGDLSVYWYQQSLDQGLQFLIQYYNGEERAKGNILERFSAQQFPDLHSELNLSSLELGDSALYFCASSVVWLFTDTQYFGPGTRLTVL.

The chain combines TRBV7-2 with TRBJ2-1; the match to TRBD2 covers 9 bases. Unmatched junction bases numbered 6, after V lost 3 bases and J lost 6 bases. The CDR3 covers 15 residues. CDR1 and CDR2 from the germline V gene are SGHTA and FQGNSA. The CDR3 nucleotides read TGTGCCAGCAGCTTTAGCGGGAGACTGGGCAATGAGCAGTTCTTC. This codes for CASSFSGRLGNEQFF.

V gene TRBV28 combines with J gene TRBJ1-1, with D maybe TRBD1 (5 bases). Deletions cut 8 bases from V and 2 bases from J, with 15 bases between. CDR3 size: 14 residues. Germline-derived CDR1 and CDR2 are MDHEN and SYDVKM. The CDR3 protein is CASDTRGGNTEAFF. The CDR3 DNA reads TGTGCCAGCGATACACGGGGGGGAAACACTGAAGCTTTCTTT.

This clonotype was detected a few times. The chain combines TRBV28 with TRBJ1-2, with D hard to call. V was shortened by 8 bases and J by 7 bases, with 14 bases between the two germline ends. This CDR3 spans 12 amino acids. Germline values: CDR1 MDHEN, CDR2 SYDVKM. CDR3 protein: CASFLSMFGYTF. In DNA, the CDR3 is TGTGCCAGCTTTTTGAGTATGTTTGGCTACACCTTC.

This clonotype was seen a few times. CDR3 in DNA: TGTGCCATCAGTGAGTCGAGGGACGGCACAGATACGCAGTATTTT. Translating gives CAISESRDGTDTQYF. The chain links TRBV10-3 to TRBJ2-3; D tentatively fits TRBD1 or TRBD2 (5 bases each). V was trimmed by 0 bases and J by 1 base, leaving 8 bases between them. Germline CDR1 reads ENHRY; CDR2 reads SYGVKD. The CDR3 is 15 amino acids.

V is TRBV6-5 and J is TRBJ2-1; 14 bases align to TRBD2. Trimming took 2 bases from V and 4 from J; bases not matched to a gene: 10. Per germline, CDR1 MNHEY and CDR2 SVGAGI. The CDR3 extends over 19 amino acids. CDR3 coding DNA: TGTGCCAGCAGTTACGGCCCGACTAGCGGGAGGGCTGGGTACAATGAGCAGTTCTTC. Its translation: CASSYGPTSGRAGYNEQFF.

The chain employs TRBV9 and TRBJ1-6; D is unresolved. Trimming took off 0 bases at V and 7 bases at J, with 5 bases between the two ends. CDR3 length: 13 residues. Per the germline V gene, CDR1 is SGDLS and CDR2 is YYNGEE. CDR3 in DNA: TGTGCCAGCAGCGTAGGCAGCAATTCACCCCTCCACTTT. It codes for CASSVGSNSPLHF.

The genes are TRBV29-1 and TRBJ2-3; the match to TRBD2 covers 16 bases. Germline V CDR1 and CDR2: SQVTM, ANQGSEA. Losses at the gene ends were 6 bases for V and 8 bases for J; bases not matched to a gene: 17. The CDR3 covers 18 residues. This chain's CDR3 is CSVVGTSGRASPASTQYF. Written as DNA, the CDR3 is TGCAGCGTCGTGGGGACTAGCGGGAGGGCTTCTCCTGCCAGTACGCAGTATTTT.

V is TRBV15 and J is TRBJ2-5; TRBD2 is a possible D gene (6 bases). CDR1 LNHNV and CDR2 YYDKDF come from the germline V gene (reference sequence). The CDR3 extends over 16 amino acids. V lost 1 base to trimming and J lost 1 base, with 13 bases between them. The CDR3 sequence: CATSRVRLEGQETQYF. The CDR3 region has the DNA TGTGCCACCAGCAGAGTAAGGTTGGAGGGCCAAGAGACCCAGTACTTC.

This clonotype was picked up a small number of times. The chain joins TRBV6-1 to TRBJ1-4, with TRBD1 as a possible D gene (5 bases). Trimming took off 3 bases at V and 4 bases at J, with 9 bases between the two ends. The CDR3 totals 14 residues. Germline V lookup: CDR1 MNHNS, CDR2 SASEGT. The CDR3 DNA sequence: TGTGCCAGCAGTGATGTCCAGGGTAATGAAAAACTGTTTTTT. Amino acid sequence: CASSDVQGNEKLFF.

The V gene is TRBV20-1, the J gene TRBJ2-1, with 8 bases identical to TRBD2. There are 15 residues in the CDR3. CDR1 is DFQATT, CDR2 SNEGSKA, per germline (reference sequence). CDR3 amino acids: CSATSRLASDNEQFF. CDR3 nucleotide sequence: TGCAGCGCGACCTCCCGACTAGCGTCCGACAATGAGCAGTTCTTC.

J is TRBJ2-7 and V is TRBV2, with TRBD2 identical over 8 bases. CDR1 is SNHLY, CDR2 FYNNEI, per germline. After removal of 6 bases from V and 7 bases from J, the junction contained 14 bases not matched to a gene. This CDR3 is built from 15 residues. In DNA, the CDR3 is TGTGCCAGCAGCCGCCTTAGCGGGATCTACAATGAGCAGTACTTC. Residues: CASSRLSGIYNEQYF.

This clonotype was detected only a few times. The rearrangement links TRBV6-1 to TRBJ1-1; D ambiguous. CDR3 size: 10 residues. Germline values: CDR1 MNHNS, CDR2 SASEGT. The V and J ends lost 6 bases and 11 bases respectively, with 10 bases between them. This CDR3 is CASSRFEAFF. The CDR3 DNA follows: TGTGCCAGCAGCAGGTTCGAGGCTTTCTTT.